The T cell receptor (beta chain) under discussion was sequenced for a study of blood T cell repertoires in COVID-19. The overall study: The United States, Italy and Spain were the sources of the acute and convalescent COVID-19 samples.

Per the germline V gene, CDR1 is SEHNR and CDR2 is FQNEAQ (reference sequence). The CDR3 has 11 residues. Deletions cut 4 bases from V and 2 bases from J, with 3 bases between. In the original processing: By means of reference gene primer amplification, nucleated cell counts were estimated. Measured with immunoSEQ multiplex PCR; TCRdb has only the in-frame clones, and not every one. For V, J and clone size, that table is used; D and trimming come from the DNA. The table lists around 30,000 clones, roughly 84% of them singletons. The sequenced sample consisted of peripheral blood. This chain uses TRBV7-9 with TRBJ2-7; D not certain. The source of this sequence is a human donor in a cohort sampled during active COVID-19. The donor label of this sample is uncertain. The CDR3 DNA is TGTGCCAGCAGCTCCGCCTACGAGCAGTACTTC. Its protein is CASSSAYEQYF.